Here is one TCR beta chain with its context. This entry comes from a study of OX40 agonist ivuxolimab in advanced cancers. Study as a whole: Three patients, one with hepatocellular carcinoma and two with cutaneous melanoma, achieved partial responses.

The CDR3 sequence is 14 residues long. CDR1 and CDR2 from the germline V gene are SGHRS and YFSETQ. With 2 bases removed from V and 3 bases from J, the gap between germline ends came to 8 bases. Here immunoSEQ multiplex PCR was the method, and the copy in TCRdb shows in-frame clones only, minus some. The table shows tens of thousands of clones, with approximately 83% occurring only once. The source material was CD4+ or CD8+ T cells sorted from blood, sampled in a trial of the OX40 agonist ivuxolimab. V is TRBV5-1 and J is TRBJ2-2; tentative D call: TRBD1 (6 bases). The sequence was obtained from an adult with an advanced solid tumor such as melanoma, head and neck, liver or kidney cancer. CDR3 region: CASSLGGDTGELFF. The CDR3 bases are TGCGCCAGCAGCTTAGGGGGAGACACCGGGGAGCTGTTTTTT.